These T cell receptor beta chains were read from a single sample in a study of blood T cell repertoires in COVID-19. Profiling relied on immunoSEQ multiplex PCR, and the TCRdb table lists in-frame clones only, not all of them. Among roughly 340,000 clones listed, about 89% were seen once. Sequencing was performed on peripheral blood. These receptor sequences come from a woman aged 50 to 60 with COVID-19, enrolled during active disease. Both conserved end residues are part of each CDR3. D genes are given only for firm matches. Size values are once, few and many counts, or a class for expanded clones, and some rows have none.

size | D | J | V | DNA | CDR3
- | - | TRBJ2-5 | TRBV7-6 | TGTGCCAGCAGCTTAGACGGAGAGACCCAGTACTTC | CASSLDGETQYF
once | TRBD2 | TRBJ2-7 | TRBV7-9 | TGTGCCAGCAGCATAGGACTAGCAGACTCCTACGAGCAGTACTTC | CASSIGLADSYEQYF
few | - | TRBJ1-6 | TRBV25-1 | TGTGCCAGCAGTCGTCTGACGGGTAGTAATTCACCCCTCCACTTT | CASSRLTGSNSPLHF
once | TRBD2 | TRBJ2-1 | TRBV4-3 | TGCGCCAGCAGCCAAGATCGGAGCGGGAGGTTGAATGAGCAGTTCTTC | CASSQDRSGRLNEQFF
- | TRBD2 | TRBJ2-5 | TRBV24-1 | TGTGCCACCAGTGATTCTTTGGGAGGGGAAGAGACCCAGTACTTC | CATSDSLGGEETQYF
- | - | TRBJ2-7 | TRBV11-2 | TGTGCCAGCAGCCGACTCACAGGTTCCTACGAGCAGTACTTC | CASSRLTGSYEQYF
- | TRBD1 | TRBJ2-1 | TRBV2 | TGTGCCAGCAGTGAAGCTCTAGGACAGGGTTCCTACAATGAGCAGTTCTTC | CASSEALGQGSYNEQFF
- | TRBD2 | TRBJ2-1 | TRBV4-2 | TGTGCCAGCAGCCAAGATTGGAGCGGGAGTTCGGGTGAGCAGTTCTTC | CASSQDWSGSSGEQFF
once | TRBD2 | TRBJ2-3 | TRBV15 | TGTGCCACCAGCAGACTCGGACTAGCGGGAGGTATCACAGATACGCAGTATTTT | CATSRLGLAGGITDTQYF
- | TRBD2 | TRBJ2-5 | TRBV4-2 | TGTGCCAGCAGCCAACAGTCGGTGGCGCTAGCGGGAGACGGAGAGACCCAGTACTTC | CASSQQSVALAGDGETQYF
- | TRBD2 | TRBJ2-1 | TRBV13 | TGTGCCAGCAGCTCTGGGACTAGCGGGAGGAGGAGCTCCTACAATGAGCAGTTCTTC | CASSSGTSGRRSSYNEQFF
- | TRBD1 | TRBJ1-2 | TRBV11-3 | TGTGCCAGCAGCCGGGACAGGTCGAACTATGGCTACACCTTC | CASSRDRSNYGYTF
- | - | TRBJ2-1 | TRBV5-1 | TGCGCCAGCAGCTTGGGGTTGGGAGGTGAGCAGTTCTTC | CASSLGLGGEQFF
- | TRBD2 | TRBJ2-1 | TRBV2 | TGTGCCAGCATTGGAGGGACTAGATACAATTGGGAGCAGTTCTTC | CASIGGTRYNWEQFF
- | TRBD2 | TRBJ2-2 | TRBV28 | TGTGCCAGCAGTTTAGCCCGGGGAGGGTCCGGGGAGCTGTTTTTT | CASSLARGGSGELFF
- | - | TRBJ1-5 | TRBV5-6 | TGTGCCAGCAGCTTGTCAGGGATCCATCAGCCCCAGCATTTT | CASSLSGIHQPQHF
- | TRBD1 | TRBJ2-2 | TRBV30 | TGTGCCTGGAGAAAACGGGACAGGGTGGAAGGGGAGCTGTTTTTT | CAWRKRDRVEGELFF
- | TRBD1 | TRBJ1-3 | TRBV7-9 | TGTGCCAGCAGCCCCCGGGACAGTCGGCTCTCTGGAAACACCATATATTTT | CASSPRDSRLSGNTIYF
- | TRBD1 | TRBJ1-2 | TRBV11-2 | TGTGCCAGCAGCTTCGGACAGGGAACGCGTGGCTACACCTTC | CASSFGQGTRGYTF
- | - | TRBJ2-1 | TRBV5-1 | TGCGCCAGCAGTAGCTACAATGAGCAGTTCTTC | CASSSYNEQFF
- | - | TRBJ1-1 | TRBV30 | TGTGCCTGGAGTAGGAGAGGGACTGAAGCTTTCTTT | CAWSRRGTEAFF
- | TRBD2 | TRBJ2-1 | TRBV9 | TGTGCCAGCAGCGCTAGCGGGAGCTCGAGCAATGAGCAGTTCTTC | CASSASGSSSNEQFF
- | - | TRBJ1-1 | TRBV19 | TGTGCCAGTAGTACTTCCTCTGAATCCAGGGGTCGCACTGAAGCTTTCTTT | CASSTSSESRGRTEAFF
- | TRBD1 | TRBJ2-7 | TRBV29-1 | TGCAGCGTTTGCTTACAGGGGGCCTACGAGCAGTACTTC | CSVCLQGAYEQYF
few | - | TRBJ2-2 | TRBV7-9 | TGTGCCAGCAGCTCGACCCCCGGGAAGAACACCGGGGAGCTGTTTTTT | CASSSTPGKNTGELFF
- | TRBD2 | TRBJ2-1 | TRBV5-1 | TGCGCCAGCAGCTCGGGGGGTTCCGGGCATGAGCAGTTCTTC | CASSSGGSGHEQFF
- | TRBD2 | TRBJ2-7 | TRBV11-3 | TGTGCCAGCAGCAAAAATAGCGGGAGTTCCAGTGAGCAGTACTTC | CASSKNSGSSSEQYF
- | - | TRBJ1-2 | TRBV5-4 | TGTGCCAGCAGCTTGGGTGCGGGGAACTATGGCTACACCTTC | CASSLGAGNYGYTF
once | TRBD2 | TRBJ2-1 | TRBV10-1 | TGCGCCAGCATAGCGGGCCCCTCCTACAATGAGCAGTTCTTC | CASIAGPSYNEQFF
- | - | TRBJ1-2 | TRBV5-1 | TGCGCCAGCAGCTTGGGGGAGCCAAAGTACACCGGGGCGGGGTTCAAAGACTATGGCTACACCTTC | CASSLGEPKYTGAGFKDYGYTF
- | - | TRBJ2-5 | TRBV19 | TGTGCCAGTAAAAGGACACTGGATGGAGAGACCCAGTACTTC | CASKRTLDGETQYF
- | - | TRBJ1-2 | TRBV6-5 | TGTGCCAGCAGTTCTGGGCGGGCGGTTGGCTACACCTTC | CASSSGRAVGYTF
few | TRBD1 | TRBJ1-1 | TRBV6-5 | TGTGCCAGCCAGGTCGGGACAGGGGGCAAAGCTTTCTTT | CASQVGTGGKAFF